A single count supports the clone carrying this T cell receptor beta chain. Its antigen is as yet unknown. J gave up 8 bases and V 4 bases, and 7 bases lay outside the gene matches. Looked up from germline, CDR1 is SGHNT and CDR2 is YYREEE (reference sequence). The CDR3 runs 13 residues. The sample belongs to a study of CD8+CD57+ T cells in acquired aplastic anemia. TCR beta VDJ and CDR3 profiles were obtained from a genomic DNA template. TCRdb fed the reads into MiXCR, producing one record per CDR3 protein. The sample yields approximately 120,000 distinct CDR3 sequences, less than 50% seen once. Findings of the study overall: Patients and controls had in common 25 to 30 CD8+ CDR3 sequences.

Patients selected for sequencing had displayed CD8+CD57+ cell expansion by flow cytometry. Severe acquired aplastic anemia was diagnosed in all patients. Patients were therapy-naive when their blood was sampled. The specimen was sorted CD4+, CD8+, or CD8+CD57+ T cells (not recorded which) from PBMCs. The chain combines TRBV5-4 with TRBJ1-2; 8 bases are a match to TRBD1. The receptor comes from a human donor with aplastic anemia. The CDR3 region has the DNA TGTGCCAGCAGCCCGGACAGGGCCTACGGCTACACCTTC. Protein sequence: CASSPDRAYGYTF.